Here is one T cell receptor (beta chain) with its context. This CDR3 contains 18 residues. The germline CDR1 and CDR2 sequences are GTSNPN and SVGIG (reference sequence). Trimming took 0 bases from V and 5 from J; bases not matched to a gene: 18. While infection was still active, Seattle patients were enrolled and then followed longitudinally. Profiling relied on immunoSEQ multiplex PCR, and the TCRdb table lists in-frame clones only, not all of them. Among 200,000 to 250,000 clones listed, 83% were seen once. This sample is part of a study of blood T cell repertoires in COVID-19. Study-wide context: The origin of the acute and convalescent COVID-19 samples was the United States, Italy and Spain.

This rearrangement joins TRBV30 to TRBJ1-1, with 7 positions matching TRBD1. The sequencing sample was made of peripheral blood. The TCR was taken from a woman aged 25 to 39 with COVID-19, enrolled during active disease. The DNA for the CDR3 is TGTGCCTGGAGTGTACAGAGGGGCCGACAGGGCGGAGGGACTGAAGCTTTCTTT. Protein product: CAWSVQRGRQGGGTEAFF.